The rows below give T cell receptor beta chains drawn from one sample of a study of cytomegalovirus exposure and HLA in healthy donors. Method: immunoSEQ multiplex PCR; TCRdb's copy keeps in-frame clones and lacks some. The sample lists 130,000 to 150,000 clones, under 85% occurring once. What was sequenced was PBMCs. These receptor sequences come from a woman aged 40 to 50 in good health and CMV-seropositive. The CDR3 runs from the conserved cysteine through the conserved F or W. D genes are given only for firm matches. Clone size is stated in some rows and not others, as once, few, many or a class when expanded.

j_gene | d_gene | abundance | v_gene | CDR3nt | CDR3aa
TRBJ2-2 | NA | NA | TRBV5-4 | TGTGCCAGCAGCTTGGGGGCTTCCCTGGCCTCGAGTGAGCTGTTTTTT | CASSLGASLASSELFF
TRBJ1-1 | NA | NA | TRBV6-5 | TGTGCCAGCAGTTATGACAGCTACACTGAAGCTTTCTTT | CASSYDSYTEAFF
TRBJ1-3 | NA | NA | TRBV12-5 | TGTGCTAGTGGACGACCCCCTCGGGGGGGAAACACCATATATTTT | CASGRPPRGGNTIYF
TRBJ1-5 | NA | NA | TRBV5-5 | TGTGCCAGCAGCTTGTCAGGGGATAGCAATCAGCCCCAGCATTTT | CASSLSGDSNQPQHF
TRBJ1-1 | NA | NA | TRBV6-1 | TGTGCCAGCAAAAACAGGGTTATGAACACTGAAGCTTTCTTT | CASKNRVMNTEAFF
TRBJ2-1 | NA | NA | TRBV10-3 | TGTGCCATCGGCACCGACAATGAGCAGTTCTTC | CAIGTDNEQFF
TRBJ2-3 | NA | NA | TRBV6-1 | TGTGCCACCCGGGTGACTAACGCAGATACGCAGTATTTT | CATRVTNADTQYF
TRBJ1-2 | TRBD1 | NA | TRBV9 | TGTGCCAGCAGCGTAGGTGGGGACAGGGCCTTCTATGGCTACACCTTC | CASSVGGDRAFYGYTF
TRBJ1-4 | NA | once | TRBV11-2 | TGTGCCAGCAGCCCGCGGGGGACAACTAATGAAAAACTGTTTTTT | CASSPRGTTNEKLFF
TRBJ2-1 | TRBD2 | few | TRBV28 | TGTGCCAGCACACTAGCGGGGGGGCCGGGTGAGCAGTTCTTC | CASTLAGGPGEQFF
TRBJ2-2 | NA | NA | TRBV19 | TGTGCCGGGGCCTCAACGAACACCGGGGAGCTGTTTTTT | CAGASTNTGELFF
TRBJ1-2 | NA | NA | TRBV2 | TGTGCCAGCAGTATTGGCGGGGTCCCTCGGGGCTACACCTTC | CASSIGGVPRGYTF
TRBJ1-1 | NA | NA | TRBV2 | TGTGCCAGCAGTGACAGACTTTACACTGAAGCTTTCTTT | CASSDRLYTEAFF
TRBJ2-3 | TRBD1 | once | TRBV7-9 | TGTGCCAGCAGCGAGGGACAGAACACAGATACGCAGTATTTT | CASSEGQNTDTQYF
TRBJ2-3 | NA | once | TRBV9 | TGTGCCAGCAGCGTAGCTGGACTCAGCACAGATACGCAGTATTTT | CASSVAGLSTDTQYF
TRBJ2-7 | NA | few | TRBV25-1 | TGTGCCAGCAGTGGCTTTGGGGCCGGCGAGCAGTACTTC | CASSGFGAGEQYF
TRBJ2-5 | NA | few | TRBV5-1 | TGCGCCAGCAGCTTGGCCCGTGGTGATGGCGGTACCCAAGAGACCCAGTACTTC | CASSLARGDGGTQETQYF
TRBJ1-2 | NA | NA | TRBV6-1 | TGTGCCAGCAGTGAAGGGACAGCCGTATTAAGTGGCTACACCTTC | CASSEGTAVLSGYTF
TRBJ1-1 | TRBD1 | NA | TRBV7-2 | TGTGCCAGCAGCTCTACAGGGGGAGTCGCCTTGAACACTGAAGCTTTCTTT | CASSSTGGVALNTEAFF
TRBJ2-5 | TRBD2 | NA | TRBV4-1 | TGCGCCAGCAGCCAAGTCACGCGGGGGTTCCAAGAGACCCAGTACTTC | CASSQVTRGFQETQYF
TRBJ2-1 | NA | NA | TRBV2 | TGTGCCAGCACGCGTGGGGGGACCGAAGAGGTACTATTCTTC | CASTRGGTEEVLFF
TRBJ2-1 | NA | NA | TRBV28 | TGTGCCAGCAGCTCCGTCCCCAATGAGCAGTTCTTC | CASSSVPNEQFF
TRBJ2-2 | NA | few | TRBV5-1 | TGCGCCAGCAGATCAAGCGCATCGAACACCGGGGAGCTGTTTTTT | CASRSSASNTGELFF